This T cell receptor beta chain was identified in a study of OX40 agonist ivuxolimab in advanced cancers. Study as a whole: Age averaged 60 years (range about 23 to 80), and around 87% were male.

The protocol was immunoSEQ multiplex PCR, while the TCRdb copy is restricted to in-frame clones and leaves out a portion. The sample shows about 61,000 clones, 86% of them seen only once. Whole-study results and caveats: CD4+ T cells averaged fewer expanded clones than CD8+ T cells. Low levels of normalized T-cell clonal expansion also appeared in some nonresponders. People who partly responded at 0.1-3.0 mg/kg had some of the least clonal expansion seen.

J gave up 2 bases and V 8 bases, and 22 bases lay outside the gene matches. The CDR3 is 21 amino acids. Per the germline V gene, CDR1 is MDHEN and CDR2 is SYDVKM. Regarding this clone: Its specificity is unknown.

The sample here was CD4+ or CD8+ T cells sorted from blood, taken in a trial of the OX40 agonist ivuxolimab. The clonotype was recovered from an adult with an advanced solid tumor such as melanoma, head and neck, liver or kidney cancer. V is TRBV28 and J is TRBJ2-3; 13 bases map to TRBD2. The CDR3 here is CASPPSLGLAGFGAHTDTQYF. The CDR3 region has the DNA TGTGCCAGCCCACCTTCCTTGGGACTAGCGGGGTTCGGGGCACACACAGATACGCAGTATTTT.